This TCR beta chain comes out of a study of beta chain features in type 1 diabetes. The study's findings and limits: Type 1 diabetes patients had TCRB CDR3s that were shorter (moderately but significantly so) in all four CD4+ subsets. In cDNA sequencing, cells with high TCR expression could be over-represented.

Germline CDR1 reads SGHTA; CDR2 reads FQGNSA. Trimming removed 1 base at V and 0 bases at J, with 14 bases between. The CDR3 totals 17 residues. CD4+ naive, central memory, regulatory and stem cell-like memory cells were sorted via CD45RO/CCR7/CD25/CD127/CD95/CD27. This clone was counted only a few times. Its antigen remains unidentified. Reverse transcription of all isolated RNA meant that expressed TCRB transcripts were sequenced. The assay was immunoSEQ multiplex PCR, and TCRdb's table has in-frame clones only and misses some. The sample lists some 410,000 clones; about 15% were seen once. The chain links TRBV7-2 to TRBJ2-3, with D possibly being TRBD2 (6 bases). The receptor comes from a man between 25 and 39 years old in good health. The sequencing sample was made of naive CD4+ T cells from blood. CDR3 in DNA: TGTGCCAGCAGCTTAGAAATCAGCGGAGGGAGCACAGATACGCAGTATTTT. It specifies CASSLEISGGSTDTQYF.